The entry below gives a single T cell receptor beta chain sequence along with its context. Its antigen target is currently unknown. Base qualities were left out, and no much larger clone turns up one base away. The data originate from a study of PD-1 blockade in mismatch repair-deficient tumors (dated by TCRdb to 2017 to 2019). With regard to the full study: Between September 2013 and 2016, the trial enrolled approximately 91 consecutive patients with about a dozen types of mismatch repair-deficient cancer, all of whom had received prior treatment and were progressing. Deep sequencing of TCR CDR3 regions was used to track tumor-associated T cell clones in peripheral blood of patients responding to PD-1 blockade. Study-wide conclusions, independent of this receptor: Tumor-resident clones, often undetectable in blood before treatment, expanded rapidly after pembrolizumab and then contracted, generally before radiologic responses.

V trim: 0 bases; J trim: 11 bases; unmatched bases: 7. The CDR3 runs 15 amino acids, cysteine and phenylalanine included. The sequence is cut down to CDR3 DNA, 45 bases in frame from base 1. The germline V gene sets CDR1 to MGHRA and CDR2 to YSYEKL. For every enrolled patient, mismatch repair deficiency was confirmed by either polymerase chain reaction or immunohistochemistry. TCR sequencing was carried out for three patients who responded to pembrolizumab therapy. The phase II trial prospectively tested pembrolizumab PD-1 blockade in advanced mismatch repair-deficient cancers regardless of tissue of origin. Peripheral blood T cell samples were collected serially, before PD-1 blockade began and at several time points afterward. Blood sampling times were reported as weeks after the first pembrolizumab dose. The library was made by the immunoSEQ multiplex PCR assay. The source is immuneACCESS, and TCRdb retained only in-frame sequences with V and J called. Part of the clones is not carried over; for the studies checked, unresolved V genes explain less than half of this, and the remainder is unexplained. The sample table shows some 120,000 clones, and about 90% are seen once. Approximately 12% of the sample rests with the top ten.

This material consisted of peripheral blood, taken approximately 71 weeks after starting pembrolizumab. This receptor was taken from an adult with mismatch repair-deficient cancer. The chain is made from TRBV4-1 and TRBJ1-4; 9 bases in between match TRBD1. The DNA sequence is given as TGCGCCAGCAGCCAAGATTTTTTAGGGACAGGGAAACTGTTTTTT. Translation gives CASSQDFLGTGKLFF.